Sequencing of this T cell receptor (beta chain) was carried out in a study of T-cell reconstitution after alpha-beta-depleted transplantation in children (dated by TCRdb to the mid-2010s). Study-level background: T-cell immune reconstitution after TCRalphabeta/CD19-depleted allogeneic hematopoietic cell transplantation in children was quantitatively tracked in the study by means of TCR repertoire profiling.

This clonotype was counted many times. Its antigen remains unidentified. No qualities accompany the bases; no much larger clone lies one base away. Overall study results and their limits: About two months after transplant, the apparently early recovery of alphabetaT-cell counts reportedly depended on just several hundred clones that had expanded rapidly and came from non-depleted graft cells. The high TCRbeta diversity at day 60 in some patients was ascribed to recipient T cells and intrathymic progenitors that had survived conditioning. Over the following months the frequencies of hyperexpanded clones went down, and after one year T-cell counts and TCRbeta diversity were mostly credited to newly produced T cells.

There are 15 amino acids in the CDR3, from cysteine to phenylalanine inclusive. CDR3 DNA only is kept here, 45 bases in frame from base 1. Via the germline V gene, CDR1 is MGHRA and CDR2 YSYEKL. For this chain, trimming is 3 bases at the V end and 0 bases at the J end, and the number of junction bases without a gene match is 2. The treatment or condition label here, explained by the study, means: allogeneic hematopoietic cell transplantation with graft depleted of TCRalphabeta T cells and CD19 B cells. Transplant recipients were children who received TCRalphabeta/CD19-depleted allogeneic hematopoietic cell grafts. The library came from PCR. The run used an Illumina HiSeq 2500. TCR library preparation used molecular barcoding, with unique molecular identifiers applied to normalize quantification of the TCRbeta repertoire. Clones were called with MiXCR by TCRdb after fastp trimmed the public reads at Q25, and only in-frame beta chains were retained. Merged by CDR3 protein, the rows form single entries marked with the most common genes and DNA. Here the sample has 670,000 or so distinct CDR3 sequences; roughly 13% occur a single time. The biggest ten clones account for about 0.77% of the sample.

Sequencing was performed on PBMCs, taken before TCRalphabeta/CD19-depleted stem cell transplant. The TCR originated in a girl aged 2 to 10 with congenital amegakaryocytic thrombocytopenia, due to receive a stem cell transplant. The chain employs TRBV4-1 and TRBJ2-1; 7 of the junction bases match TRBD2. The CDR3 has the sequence CASSHLAASYNEQFF. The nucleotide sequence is TGCGCCAGCAGCCACCTAGCGGCCTCCTACAATGAGCAGTTCTTC.